A selection of T cell receptor beta chains follows, all from one sample in a study of T cell changes during pregnancy in multiple sclerosis. Measured with immunoSEQ multiplex PCR; TCRdb has only the in-frame clones, and not every one. The table records tens of thousands of clones, more than 90% of them present only once. Material: peripheral blood, obtained in the second trimester of pregnancy. The source of these receptors is a female donor with multiple sclerosis, enrolled in a pregnancy study. The CDR3 runs from the conserved cysteine through the conserved F or W. The D gene is left open where the match is weak. Where a row states a size, it is once, few, many or the class of an expanded clone; other rows omit it.

d_gene,abundance,j_gene,v_gene,CDR3nt,CDR3aa
NA,NA,TRBJ2-1,TRBV20-1,TGCAGTGCTAAGAGCAATGAGCAGTTCTTC,CSAKSNEQFF
NA,NA,TRBJ2-5,TRBV19,TGTGCCAGCCGGGACTGCGCCCACTTC,CASRDCAHF
NA,NA,TRBJ1-1,TRBV29-1,TGCAGCGTTGTTCCCCCCGGGTTCGAAGCTTTCTTT,CSVVPPGFEAFF
TRBD1,NA,TRBJ2-7,TRBV5-4,TGTGCCAGCAGCTACCCAGGGGGCGTCTACGAGCAGTACTTC,CASSYPGGVYEQYF
TRBD1,NA,TRBJ1-1,TRBV28,TGTGCCAGCAGTCCAGGGACAGCCGCTTACATCCTGAACACTGAAGCTTTCTTT,CASSPGTAAYILNTEAFF
TRBD1,NA,TRBJ2-7,TRBV19,TGTGCCAGTAATCAAGGGGGCACCTCCTACGAGCAGTACTTC,CASNQGGTSYEQYF
TRBD1,NA,TRBJ1-1,TRBV7-2,TGTGCCAGCAGCTTAAGGCAGGGGGGAGCTTTCTTT,CASSLRQGGAFF
TRBD2,NA,TRBJ2-7,TRBV7-2,TGTGCCAGCAGGGGGACTAGCGGGACCGGCAAGCAGTACTTC,CASRGTSGTGKQYF
NA,NA,TRBJ2-5,TRBV19,TGTGCCAGTAGCAAGAGACTAGTCGCCGGCCAAGAGACCCAGTACTTC,CASSKRLVAGQETQYF
NA,NA,TRBJ1-5,TRBV29-1,TGCAGCGTTGGGCAGGTCAATCAGCCCCAGCATTTT,CSVGQVNQPQHF
NA,NA,TRBJ2-1,TRBV4-1,TGCGCCAGCAGCCAAGCAGCGGGCCCGTACAATGAGCAGTTCTTC,CASSQAAGPYNEQFF
NA,once,TRBJ2-3,TRBV7-9,TGTGCCAGCAGCTTAGGGGGAGGCCGCACAGATACGCAGTATTTT,CASSLGGGRTDTQYF
NA,NA,TRBJ2-5,TRBV7-8,TGTGCCAGCAGCTTAACGCGAGAGACCCAGTACTTC,CASSLTRETQYF
TRBD1,once,TRBJ2-3,TRBV10-3,TGTGCCATTGGGGGACAGGGGGCAACAGATACGCAGTATTTT,CAIGGQGATDTQYF
NA,NA,TRBJ1-1,TRBV5-6,TGTGCCAGCAGCTTGGATTCGAAACAGGGTAACACTGAAGCTTTCTTT,CASSLDSKQGNTEAFF
NA,NA,TRBJ2-3,TRBV9,TGTGCCAGCAGCCTCGGGACAGATACGCAGTATTTT,CASSLGTDTQYF
NA,NA,TRBJ1-1,TRBV7-8,TGTGCCAGCAGCTTAGTCTCCGTGAACACTGAAGCTTTCTTT,CASSLVSVNTEAFF
NA,NA,TRBJ1-5,TRBV6-1,TGTGCCAGCAGGTCCAGACTGGAGTTAAATCAGCCCCAGCATTTT,CASRSRLELNQPQHF
NA,NA,TRBJ2-7,TRBV18,TGTGCCAGCTCCCCAACAAAGACAGGACAATACGAGCAGTACTTC,CASSPTKTGQYEQYF
TRBD1,NA,TRBJ1-2,TRBV19,TGTGCCAGTCAGGACAGGGTAGGCTATGGCTACACCTTC,CASQDRVGYGYTF
TRBD2,once,TRBJ2-1,TRBV29-1,TGCAGCGTTTCAATGCTAGCGGGTACTTCCAATGAGCAGTTCTTC,CSVSMLAGTSNEQFF
NA,NA,TRBJ2-2,TRBV27,TGTGCCAGCAGTTTAAGGTGGCTAGCCGACACCGGGGAGCTGTTTTTT,CASSLRWLADTGELFF
NA,NA,TRBJ2-3,TRBV4-2,TGTGCCAGCAGCCCGAGGGGGGGCCAGGCAGATACGCAGTATTTT,CASSPRGGQADTQYF
TRBD1,NA,TRBJ2-7,TRBV15,TGTGCCACCAGCAGGGGGACAGGGGGCAACGAGCAGTACTTC,CATSRGTGGNEQYF
NA,NA,TRBJ2-7,TRBV6-1,TGTGCCAGCAGTACCTACTACGAGCAGTACTTC,CASSTYYEQYF
TRBD2,NA,TRBJ2-3,TRBV7-9,TGTGCCAGCAGCACACGAGCGGGAGCTAGCACAGATACGCAGTATTTT,CASSTRAGASTDTQYF
NA,NA,TRBJ1-5,TRBV5-6,TGTGCCAGCAGCTTGGCCGGGGTTGGTCAGCCCCAGCATTTT,CASSLAGVGQPQHF
NA,NA,TRBJ2-7,TRBV7-2,TGTGCCAGCAGCGCTCGACTCTTCAAGAGCTCCTACGAGCAGTACTTC,CASSARLFKSSYEQYF
TRBD1,NA,TRBJ2-7,TRBV9,TGTGCCAGCAGCGCCCCCGGGACAGGGGTCTACGAGCAGTACTTC,CASSAPGTGVYEQYF
NA,NA,TRBJ1-1,TRBV7-9,TGTGCCAGCAGCTTAGGGTCTCCACAGTTCTATGAAGCTTTCTTT,CASSLGSPQFYEAFF
TRBD1,NA,TRBJ2-5,TRBV7-2,TGTGCCAGCAGCACCAGACAGGGGTCCCGCATAGAGACCCAGTACTTC,CASSTRQGSRIETQYF
NA,NA,TRBJ1-5,TRBV16,TGTGCCAGCAGCCAATCCTTCGAGGGTCGAGATCAGCCCCAGCATTTT,CASSQSFEGRDQPQHF
TRBD2,NA,TRBJ2-1,TRBV4-2,TGTGCCAGCAGCCAAGAAGGTATAATAGCTAGCGGTTACAATGAGCAGTTCTTC,CASSQEGIIASGYNEQFF